This T cell receptor (beta chain) was recorded in a study of beta chain features in type 1 diabetes. Study-level findings and limits: Sampled from patients, naive, central memory and Treg TCRB repertoires appeared more similar than those sampled from healthy donors. TCRB CDR3s were moderately but significantly shorter in Type 1 diabetes patients in all four CD4+ subsets.

This CDR3 is built from 14 residues. V was pared by 0 bases and J by 7 bases, with 10 bases between. Germline V lookup: CDR1 MNHNS, CDR2 SASEGT. In its sample, this clone was seen a few times. What it binds is not known. The isolated RNA, all of it, was reverse transcribed, so expressed TCRB transcripts were what got sequenced. Generated by immunoSEQ multiplex PCR, the TCRdb table keeps only in-frame clones and is missing some. This table holds about 99,000 clones, 25% to 35% found once. On average, the one heparinised blood draw given by each donor was 90 to 150 mL. The sequencing input was central memory CD4+ T cells from blood. This receptor was obtained from a woman in her late teens or twenties with type 1 diabetes. J is TRBJ2-1 and V is TRBV6-1; a possible D gene is TRBD2 (6 bases). The CDR3 DNA reads as TGTGCCAGCAGTGAAGCGGCAGGGAGGAATGAGCAGTTCTTC. It translates to CASSEAAGRNEQFF.